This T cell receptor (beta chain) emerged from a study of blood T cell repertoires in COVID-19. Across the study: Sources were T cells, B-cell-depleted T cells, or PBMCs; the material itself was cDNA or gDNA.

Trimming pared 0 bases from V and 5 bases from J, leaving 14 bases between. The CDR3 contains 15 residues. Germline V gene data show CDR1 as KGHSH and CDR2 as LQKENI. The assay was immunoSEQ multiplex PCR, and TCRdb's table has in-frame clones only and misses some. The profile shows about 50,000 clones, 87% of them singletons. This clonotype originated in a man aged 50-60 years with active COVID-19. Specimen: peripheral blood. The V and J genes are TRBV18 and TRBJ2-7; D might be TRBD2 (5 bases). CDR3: CASSPPGVPGHEQYF. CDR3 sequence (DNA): TGTGCCAGCTCACCACCGGGAGTCCCGGGCCACGAGCAGTACTTC.